A selection of T cell receptor beta chains follows, all from one sample in a study of beta chain features in type 1 diabetes. Produced via immunoSEQ multiplex PCR; TCRdb's table is partial and in-frame only. The sample includes under 550,000 clones, around 10% of them seen just once. Sequenced: naive CD4+ T cells from blood. These receptors all stem from a woman between 18 and 30 years old in good health. The CDR3 runs from the conserved cysteine through the conserved F or W. The D gene is left open where the match is weak. Size values are once, few and many counts, or a class for expanded clones, and some rows have none.

j_gene	d_gene	abundance	v_gene	CDR3nt	CDR3aa
TRBJ1-1	NA	NA	TRBV7-9	TGTGCCAGCAGCTTAGTGGGAGGGTACCAAGCTTTCTTT	CASSLVGGYQAFF
TRBJ2-3	NA	NA	TRBV2	TGTGCCAGCAGTGATGGCAGGGGAGCAGATACGCAGTATTTT	CASSDGRGADTQYF
TRBJ2-1	NA	few	TRBV2	TGTGCCAGCAGTGAATGGGGATACAATGAGCAGTTCTTC	CASSEWGYNEQFF
TRBJ1-2	NA	NA	TRBV25-1	TGTGCCAGCAGTGGGGTCACCAACAGCTATGGCTACACCTTC	CASSGVTNSYGYTF
TRBJ2-2	TRBD1	NA	TRBV5-1	TGCGCCAGCAGCCGAGGGACAGGAAACACCGGGGAGCTGTTTTTT	CASSRGTGNTGELFF
TRBJ2-7	NA	few	TRBV29-1	TGCAGCGTCAACATACCCGGGACGGGGTCTGGCGAGCAGTACTTC	CSVNIPGTGSGEQYF
TRBJ2-5	NA	few	TRBV7-2	TGTGCCAGCAGCCTTAAAGAGACCCAGTACTTC	CASSLKETQYF
TRBJ1-5	TRBD1	few	TRBV18	TGTGCCAGCTCACCTGGACAGGGCGAGCCCCAGCATTTT	CASSPGQGEPQHF
TRBJ2-6	TRBD1	NA	TRBV7-2	TGTGCCAGCAGCTCAGGGGGATCTGGGGCCAACGTCCTGACTTTC	CASSSGGSGANVLTF
TRBJ2-5	NA	few	TRBV7-8	TGTGCCAGCAGCTTAGCCTGGCAGAGTCGGGCCGGGGAGACCCAGTACTTC	CASSLAWQSRAGETQYF
TRBJ2-7	TRBD2	NA	TRBV7-2	TGTGCCAGCAGCTCAGGACTAGCGGCCTCCTACGAGCAGTACTTC	CASSSGLAASYEQYF
TRBJ1-2	NA	few	TRBV4-3	TGCGCCAGCAGCCAAGTCCGGGGGAGCTTCACTGGCTACACCTTC	CASSQVRGSFTGYTF
TRBJ2-2	TRBD1	few	TRBV10-3	TGTGCCATCAGGACGGCCGGGACAGGATCCACCGGGGAGCTGTTTTTT	CAIRTAGTGSTGELFF
TRBJ2-1	NA	few	TRBV7-9	TGTGCCAGCAGCTTAGTAGAGGAGCAGTTCTTC	CASSLVEEQFF
TRBJ1-4	NA	few	TRBV7-3	TGTGCCAGCGCCCGGGACGGACCTAATGAAAAACTGTTTTTT	CASARDGPNEKLFF
TRBJ2-5	NA	few	TRBV15	TGTGCCACCAGCAGCCGGTTGGGGGCTCAAGAGACCCAGTACTTC	CATSSRLGAQETQYF
TRBJ2-3	NA	NA	TRBV5-1	TGCGCCAGCAGCCTCGACCCTACAGATACGCAGTATTTT	CASSLDPTDTQYF
TRBJ1-4	TRBD1	few	TRBV4-2	TGTGCCAGCAGCCCGGACAGGGCCAATGAAAAACTGTTTTTT	CASSPDRANEKLFF
TRBJ1-3	NA	few	TRBV29-1	TGCAGCGTCCGGGGGCTTGACTCTGGAAACACCATATATTTT	CSVRGLDSGNTIYF
TRBJ1-2	TRBD1	few	TRBV5-4	TGTGCCAGCAGCTTGCCGGGACAGGGCGGTTATGGCTACACCTTC	CASSLPGQGGYGYTF
TRBJ2-1	NA	NA	TRBV7-9	TGTGCCAGCAGACCGGAGGAGAAGTCGGAGTTCTTC	CASRPEEKSEFF
TRBJ2-3	NA	NA	TRBV18	TGTGCCAGCTCCCTCACAGATACGCAGTATTTT	CASSLTDTQYF
TRBJ2-3	NA	few	TRBV5-1	TGCGCCAGCGGCGTGAGGGATAGCACAGATACGCAGTATTTT	CASGVRDSTDTQYF
TRBJ2-3	NA	NA	TRBV6-5	TGTGCCAGCAGTTCGTCAGGGGCAAATACGCAGTATTTT	CASSSSGANTQYF
TRBJ2-7	NA	NA	TRBV7-9	TGTGCCAGCAGCGTATCTCAGGGAGTCGAGCAGTACTTC	CASSVSQGVEQYF
TRBJ1-2	NA	few	TRBV7-9	TGTGCCAGCAGCCTAGACTGGAACTATGGCTACACCTTC	CASSLDWNYGYTF
TRBJ1-1	NA	NA	TRBV15	TGTGCCACCAGCAGCCACCGTCTTAACACTGAAGCTTTCTTT	CATSSHRLNTEAFF
TRBJ1-4	TRBD1	NA	TRBV5-4	TGTGCCAGCAGCTCCAGGGGACAGGTTAATGAAAAACTGTTTTTT	CASSSRGQVNEKLFF
TRBJ2-3	NA	NA	TRBV29-1	TGCAGCGTTGATGGGACCAACGGGCCCACAGATACGCAGTATTTT	CSVDGTNGPTDTQYF
TRBJ2-7	NA	NA	TRBV11-2	TGTGCCAGCAGCTTAGGGGCAACGTGGTACTTC	CASSLGATWYF
TRBJ2-3	TRBD1	NA	TRBV9	TGTGCCAGCAGCGAGCGACAGGGGTGGACAGATACGCAGTATTTT	CASSERQGWTDTQYF
TRBJ2-1	NA	few	TRBV12-5	TGTGCTAGTGGTTTGGCCCGGCGGGCTGAGCAGTTCTTC	CASGLARRAEQFF
TRBJ2-3	NA	few	TRBV15	TGTGCCACCAGCAGAGGTCCTACAGATACGCAGTATTTT	CATSRGPTDTQYF
TRBJ2-1	TRBD2	NA	TRBV28	TGTGCCAGCAGTACTAGCGGGAACCCCAATGAGCAGTTCTTC	CASSTSGNPNEQFF
TRBJ2-5	NA	NA	TRBV29-1	TGCAGCGTTGAACAGACAATCCTGGGGGGGACCCAGTACTTC	CSVEQTILGGTQYF
TRBJ1-1	NA	few	TRBV4-2	TGTGCCAGCAGCCAAGTCGGGCAGGGGCTAGGGAACACTGAAGCTTTCTTT	CASSQVGQGLGNTEAFF
TRBJ2-7	NA	few	TRBV27	TGTGCCAGCAGTCTCAGGGAAACAAACTACGAGCAGTACTTC	CASSLRETNYEQYF
TRBJ2-5	NA	NA	TRBV15	TGTGCCACCAGCGCCGAGGGGACCACTAGGACCCAGTACTTC	CATSAEGTTRTQYF
TRBJ1-1	NA	NA	TRBV10-3	TGTGCCATCAGTGAGAGACAGAACACTGAAGCTTTCTTT	CAISERQNTEAFF
TRBJ1-4	NA	NA	TRBV14	TGTGCCAGCAGCCAAGTCGGGCAGACTAATGAAAAACTGTTTTTT	CASSQVGQTNEKLFF
TRBJ2-3	NA	NA	TRBV5-1	TGCGCCAGCATGAAGGGGCGAGATACGCAGTATTTT	CASMKGRDTQYF